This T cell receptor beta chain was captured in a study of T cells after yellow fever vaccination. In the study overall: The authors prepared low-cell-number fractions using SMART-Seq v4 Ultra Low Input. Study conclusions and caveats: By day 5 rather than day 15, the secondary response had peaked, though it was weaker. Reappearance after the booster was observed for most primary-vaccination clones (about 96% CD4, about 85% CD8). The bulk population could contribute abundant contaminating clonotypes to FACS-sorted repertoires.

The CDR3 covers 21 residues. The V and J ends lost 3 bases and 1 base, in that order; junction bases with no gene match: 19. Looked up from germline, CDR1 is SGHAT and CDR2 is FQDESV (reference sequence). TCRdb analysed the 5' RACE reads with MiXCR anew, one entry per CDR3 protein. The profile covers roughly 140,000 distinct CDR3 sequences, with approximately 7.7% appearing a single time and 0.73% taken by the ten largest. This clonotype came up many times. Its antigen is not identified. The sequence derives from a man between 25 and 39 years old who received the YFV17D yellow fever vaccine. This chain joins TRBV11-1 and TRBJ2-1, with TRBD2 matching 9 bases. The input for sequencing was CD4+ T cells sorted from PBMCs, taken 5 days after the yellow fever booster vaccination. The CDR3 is CASSLLVTSGSHPGSYNEQFF. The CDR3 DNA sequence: TGTGCCAGCAGCTTGTTGGTAACTAGCGGGTCCCACCCGGGTTCCTACAATGAGCAGTTCTTC.